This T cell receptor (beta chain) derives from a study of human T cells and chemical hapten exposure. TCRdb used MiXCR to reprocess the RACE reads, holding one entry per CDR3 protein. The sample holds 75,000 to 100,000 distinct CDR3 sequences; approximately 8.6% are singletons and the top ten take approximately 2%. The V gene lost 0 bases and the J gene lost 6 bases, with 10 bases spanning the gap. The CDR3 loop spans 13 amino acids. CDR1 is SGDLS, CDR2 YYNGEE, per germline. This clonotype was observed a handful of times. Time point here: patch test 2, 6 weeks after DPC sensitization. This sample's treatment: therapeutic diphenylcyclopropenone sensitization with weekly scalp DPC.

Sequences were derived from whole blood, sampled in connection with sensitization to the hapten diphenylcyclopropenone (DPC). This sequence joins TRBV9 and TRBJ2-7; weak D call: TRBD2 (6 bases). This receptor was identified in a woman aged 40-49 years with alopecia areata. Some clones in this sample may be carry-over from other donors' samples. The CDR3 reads CASSVAGTVEQYF. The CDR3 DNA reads TGTGCCAGCAGCGTAGCGGGGACTGTCGAGCAGTACTTC.